The clone carrying this T cell receptor beta chain was seen once. V trimming: 5 bases; J trimming: 2 bases; junction bases outside the gene matches: 3. The CDR3 is made up of 14 amino acids. Germline CDR1 reads KGHSH; CDR2 reads LQKENI. This specimen belongs to a study of cytomegalovirus exposure and HLA in healthy donors. Use of 60 Vbeta and 13 Jbeta primers characterized the PCR. Using immunoSEQ multiplex PCR, the repertoire was profiled, and TCRdb retains in-frame clones only, with some absent. The top ten hold about 3.8% of the sample, which has 130,000 to 150,000 clones, 76% seen once. This receptor was identified in a man aged 18 to 29 in good health and CMV-seronegative. Material for sequencing was PBMCs. The chain recombines TRBV18 with TRBJ2-7; 10 nucleotides line up with TRBD1. CDR3 sequence reads: CASSEDRGPYEQYF. CDR3 DNA sequence: TGTGCCAGCTCAGAAGACAGGGGGCCCTACGAGCAGTACTTC.